A single sample is the source of the 8 T cell receptor beta chains below, sequenced in a study of metastatic and nonmetastatic thyroid tumors. Before thyroid surgery, none of the patients had received any treatment. TCRdb redid the clone calls on the PCR reads using MiXCR. This table holds 25,000 to 40,000 clones, 15% to 20% found once. Sequencing was done on a sample of blood. The receptors here all came from a female donor with papillary thyroid cancer or a benign thyroid nodule (not recorded which). Some clones in this sample may be carry-over from other donors' samples.

This clone was seen at least ten times. This chain joins TRBV9 and TRBJ1-5, with D unresolved. CDR1 is SGDLS, CDR2 YYNGEE, per germline. Between the trimmed V and J ends, which lost 0 bases and 7 bases, there was a span of 14 bases. This CDR3 has 15 residues. CDR3 protein: CASSVVRAASQPQHF. DNA of the CDR3: TGTGCCAGCAGCGTAGTGCGTGCGGCGTCCCAGCCCCAGCATTTT. The whole variable domain, remainder taken from reference TRBV9 and TRBJ1-5, is DSGVTQTPKHLITATGQRVTLRCSPRSGDLSVYWYQQSLDQGLQFLIQYYNGEERAKGNILERFSAQQFPDLHSELNLSSLELGDSALYFCASSVVRAASQPQHFGDGTRLSIL.

This clone was counted at least ten times. This chain joins TRBV4-3 and TRBJ2-7; 8 bases match TRBD1. Per germline, CDR1 LGHNA and CDR2 YSLEER. V trimming: 0 bases; J trimming: 6 bases; junction bases outside the gene matches: 7. CDR3 length: 15 residues. As DNA, the CDR3 is TGCGCCAGCAGCCAAGAAGGACAGGGAAAGGGCGAGCAGTACTTC. Translating it yields CASSQEGQGKGEQYF.

This clone was detected ten times or more. The chain employs TRBV20-1 and TRBJ1-5; D might be TRBD1 (5 bases). The CDR3 is made up of 14 amino acids. V was cut by 4 bases and J by 5 bases, with 15 bases left in between. Germline CDR1 and CDR2: DFQATT and SNEGSKA (reference sequence). DNA for the CDR3: TGCAGTGCTATCAGGGAGCCGGGGTATCAGCCCCAGCATTTT. Translated, it gives CSAIREPGYQPQHF.

In the case of this clone: This could be a read error, since a much larger clone is one nucleotide away. CDR3 in amino acids: CASSFAPSGHTGELFF. The CDR3, as DNA: TGTGCCAGCAGCTTTGCTCCTAGCGGGCACACCGGGGAGCTGTTTTTT. The chain links TRBV5-6 to TRBJ2-2; 8 bases are shared with TRBD2. V lost 2 bases and J lost 3; bases outside the gene matches: 6. This CDR3 contains 16 residues. The V gene's germline CDR1 is SGHDT and CDR2 YYEEEE. The full variable domain, completed using reference TRBV5-6 and TRBJ2-2, is DAGVTQSPTHLIKTRGQQVTLRCSPKSGHDTVSWYQQALGQGPQFIFQYYEEEERQRGNFPDRFSGHQFPNYSSELNVNALLLGDSALYLCASSFAPSGHTGELFFGEGSRLTVL.

This chain links TRBV20-1 with TRBJ2-7; 9 bases align to TRBD1. The CDR3 sequence is 14 residues long. Looked up from germline, CDR1 is DFQATT and CDR2 is SNEGSKA (reference sequence). With 5 bases clipped from V and 5 bases from J, the junction kept 10 bases outside the gene matches. DNA for the CDR3: TGCAGTGCTTTGACCGGGACAGGGCCTAACGAGCAGTACTTC. It codes for CSALTGTGPNEQYF.

This clone has a handful of counts. At one end the junction does not follow the germline gene, possibly because of a read error. V usage is TRBV28 and J usage is TRBJ2-7, with D uncertain. The CDR3 totals 12 residues. Germline lookup yields CDR1 MDHEN and CDR2 SYDVKM. The CDR3 sequence is CASIPEENEQYF. CDR3 nucleotides: TGTGCCAGCATTCCCGAGGAGAACGAGCAGTACTTT.

The gene calls are TRBV20-1 and TRBJ2-1; tentatively, D is TRBD1 or TRBD2 (5 bases each). The CDR3 totals 14 residues. CDR1 is DFQATT and CDR2 is SNEGSKA in the germline V gene (reference sequence). Trimming stripped 3 bases from V and 5 bases from J, with 14 bases between. The CDR3 spells CSASKGRGNNEQFF. CDR3 coding DNA: TGCAGTGCTAGTAAGGGGAGAGGTAACAATGAGCAGTTCTTC.

Worth noting for this clone: A much bigger clone sits one base away, suggesting this may be a read error. This chain uses TRBV20-1 with TRBJ1-1, with D unclear. CDR3 size: 12 residues. V was cut by 8 bases and J by 1 base, with 11 bases left in between. CDR1 is DFQATT and CDR2 is SNEGSKA in the germline V gene (reference sequence). The CDR3 protein is CSTPRQNTEAFF. The CDR3 DNA reads TGCAGTACTCCCCGACAGAACACTGAAGCTTTCTTT.